The sequence of this TCR beta chain was determined in a study of blood T cell repertoires in COVID-19. Study context: Italy, Spain and the United States were the sources of the convalescent and acute COVID-19 samples.

Original analysis: Nucleated cell number was recorded as an estimate derived from reference gene primer amplification. Assay used: immunoSEQ multiplex PCR; TCRdb lists only in-frame clones, some missing. D and trimming were read from the DNA, whereas the V and J calls and clone size are those reported in that table. The data contain 200,000 to 250,000 clones, 84% of them singletons. Participants' own reports of clinical history determined their cohort assignment. Either two negative PCRs, clearance, or symptom resolution qualified Cohort 3 donors as recovered. CDR1 and CDR2 (germline): MNHEY, SMNVEV (reference sequence). There are 15 residues in the CDR3. V shed 6 bases, J shed 5 bases, and the junction held 7 bases outside the gene matches.

The chain couples TRBV27 to TRBJ1-4; TRBD1 matches 9 bases. The sequence was obtained from a woman in her thirties or forties who had recovered from COVID-19. The source material was PBMCs or T cells enriched from blood (not recorded which). The CDR3 spells CASSADRGKNEKLFF. CDR3 coding DNA: TGTGCCAGCAGCGCAGACAGGGGGAAAAATGAAAAACTGTTTTTT.